The present TCR beta chain was sequenced within a study of CD8 T cells in ankylosing spondylitis. Notes on this clonotype: Its antigen remains unidentified.

Quantitative molecular-barcoded 5'-RACE generated the TCR beta libraries. One entry per CDR3 protein results from TCRdb running MiXCR on the 5' RACE reads. This table has 300,000 to 400,000 distinct CDR3 sequences, about 22% appearing once. The V gene lost 5 bases and the J gene lost 6 bases, with 24 bases spanning the gap. The CDR3 is 17 residues long. CDR1 is MDHEN, CDR2 SYDVKM, per germline. Study outcomes and limitations: Relatively scarce in peripheral blood, disease-linked clones were CD8+. Clones linked to disease were reported to show significant enrichment in matched ankylosing spondylitis synovial fluid. In reactive arthritis synovial fluid and blood, some motif variants had been reported before. Made up of several highly homologous variants, a TCR beta motif appeared characteristic of ankylosing spondylitis blood.

The receptor was derived from a male donor with ankylosing spondylitis. Material for sequencing was blood, either unsorted or a sorted T cell fraction (not recorded which). This chain links TRBV28 with TRBJ2-3; D might be TRBD1 (6 bases). The CDR3 loop reads CASSLYRDMSLADTQYF. The DNA for the CDR3 is TGTGCCAGCAGTCTTTACAGGGACATGAGTTTGGCGGATACGCAGTATTTT.